This TCR beta chain emerged from a study of monozygotic twins with inflammatory bowel disease. Regarding the study as a whole: No difference in repertoire similarity was seen between concordant and discordant twins, possibly because power was limited. People with IBD had fewer clonotypes in common with others than healthy twins did, especially with disease activity.

Using the 5' RACE reads, TCRdb records one entry per CDR3 protein without DNA. The specimen's table records hundreds of thousands of distinct CDR3 sequences. In the case of this clonotype: Its antigen is not known.

The germline V gene encodes CDR1 LNHDA and CDR2 SQIVND (reference sequence). The CDR3 is 14 amino acids. The sample consisted of blood. The V gene is TRBV19, the J gene TRBJ1-5. The clonotype was recovered from a human donor with ulcerative colitis or Crohn's disease, or a healthy co-twin of an affected twin (not recorded which). The CDR3 sequence is CASSSGVLSEPQHF.